The clone carrying this TCR beta chain was detected only once. TCRdb's table, derived via immunoSEQ multiplex PCR, lists solely in-frame clones and lacks some. The sample records some 29,000 clones, over 70% being singletons. This sample was included in a study of blood T cell repertoires in COVID-19. The CDR3 has 15 amino acids. With 6 bases removed from V and 4 bases from J, the gap between germline ends came to 17 bases. Looked up from germline, CDR1 is MNHEY and CDR2 is SVGEGT. The chain uses TRBV6-2 or TRBV6-3 and TRBJ2-3; possibly TRBD2 for D (6 bases). Sequenced material: peripheral blood. The receptor comes from a woman between 65 and 79 years old with acute or convalescent COVID-19. In DNA form, the CDR3 reads TGTGCCAGCAGCCTTGGACTACCTCCCCCAGATACGCAGTATTTT. Encoded protein: CASSLGLPPPDTQYF.